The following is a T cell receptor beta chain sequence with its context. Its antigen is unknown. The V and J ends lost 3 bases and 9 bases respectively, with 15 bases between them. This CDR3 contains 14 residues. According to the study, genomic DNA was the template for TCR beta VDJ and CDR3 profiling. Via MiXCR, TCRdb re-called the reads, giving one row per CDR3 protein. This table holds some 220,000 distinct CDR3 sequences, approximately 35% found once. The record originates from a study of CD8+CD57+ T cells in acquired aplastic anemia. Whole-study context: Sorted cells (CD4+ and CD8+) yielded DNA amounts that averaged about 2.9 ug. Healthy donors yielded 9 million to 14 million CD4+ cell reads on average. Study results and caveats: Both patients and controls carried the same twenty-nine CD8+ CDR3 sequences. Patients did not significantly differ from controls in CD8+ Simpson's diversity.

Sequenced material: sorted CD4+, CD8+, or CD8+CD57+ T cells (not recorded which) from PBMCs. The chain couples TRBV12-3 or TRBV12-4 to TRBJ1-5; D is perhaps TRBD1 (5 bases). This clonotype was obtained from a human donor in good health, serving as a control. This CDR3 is CASSFQSGIRPQHF. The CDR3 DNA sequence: TGTGCCAGCAGTTTTCAATCAGGGATTCGGCCCCAGCATTTT.